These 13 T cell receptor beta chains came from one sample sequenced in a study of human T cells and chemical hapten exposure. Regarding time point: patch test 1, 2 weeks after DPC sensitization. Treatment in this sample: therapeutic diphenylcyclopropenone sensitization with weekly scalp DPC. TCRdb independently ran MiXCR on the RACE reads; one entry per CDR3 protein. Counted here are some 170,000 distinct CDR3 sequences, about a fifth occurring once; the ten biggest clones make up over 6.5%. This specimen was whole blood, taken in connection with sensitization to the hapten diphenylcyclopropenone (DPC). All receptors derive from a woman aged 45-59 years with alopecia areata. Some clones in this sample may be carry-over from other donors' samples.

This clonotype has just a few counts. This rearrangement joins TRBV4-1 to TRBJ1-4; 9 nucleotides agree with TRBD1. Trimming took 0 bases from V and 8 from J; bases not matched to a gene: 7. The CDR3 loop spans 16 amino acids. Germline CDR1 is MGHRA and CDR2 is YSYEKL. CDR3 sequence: CASSQDWGQGGEKLFF. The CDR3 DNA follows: TGCGCCAGCAGCCAAGACTGGGGACAGGGAGGGGAAAAACTGTTTTTT.

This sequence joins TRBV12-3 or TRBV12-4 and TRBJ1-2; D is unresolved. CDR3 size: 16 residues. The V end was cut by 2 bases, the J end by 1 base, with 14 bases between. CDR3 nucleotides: TGTGCCAGCAGTTTATCGTCACAGCAGAATAACTATGGCTACACCTTC. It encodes CASSLSSQQNNYGYTF.

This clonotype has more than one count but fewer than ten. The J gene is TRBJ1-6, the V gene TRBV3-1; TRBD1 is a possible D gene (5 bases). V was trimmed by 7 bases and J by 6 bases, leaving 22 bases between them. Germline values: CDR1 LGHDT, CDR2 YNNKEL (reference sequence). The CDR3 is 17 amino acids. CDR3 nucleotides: TGTGCCAGCACGGAATGGAGCGCGGGACCCTTTAATTCACCCCTCCACTTT. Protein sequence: CASTEWSAGPFNSPLHF.

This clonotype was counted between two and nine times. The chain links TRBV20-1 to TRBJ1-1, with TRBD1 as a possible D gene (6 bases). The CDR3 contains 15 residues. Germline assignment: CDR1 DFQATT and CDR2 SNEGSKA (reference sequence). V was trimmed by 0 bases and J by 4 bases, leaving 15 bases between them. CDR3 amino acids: CSARDPPGAGTEAFF. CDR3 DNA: TGCAGTGCTAGAGATCCCCCGGGGGCCGGCACTGAAGCTTTCTTT.

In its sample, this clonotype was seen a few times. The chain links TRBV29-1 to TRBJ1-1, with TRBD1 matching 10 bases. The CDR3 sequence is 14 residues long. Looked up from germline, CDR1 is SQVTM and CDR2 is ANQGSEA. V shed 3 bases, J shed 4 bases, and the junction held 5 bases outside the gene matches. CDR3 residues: CSVETGQGSTEAFF. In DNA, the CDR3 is TGCAGCGTTGAGACGGGACAGGGGAGCACTGAAGCTTTCTTT.

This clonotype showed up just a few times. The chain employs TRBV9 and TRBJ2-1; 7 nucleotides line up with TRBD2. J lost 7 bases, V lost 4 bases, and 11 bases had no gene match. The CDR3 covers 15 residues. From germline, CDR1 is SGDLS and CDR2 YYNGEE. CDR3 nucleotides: TGTGCCAGCAGCCTCCAAGCGGGGTGGGGGAATGAGCAGTTCTTC. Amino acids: CASSLQAGWGNEQFF.

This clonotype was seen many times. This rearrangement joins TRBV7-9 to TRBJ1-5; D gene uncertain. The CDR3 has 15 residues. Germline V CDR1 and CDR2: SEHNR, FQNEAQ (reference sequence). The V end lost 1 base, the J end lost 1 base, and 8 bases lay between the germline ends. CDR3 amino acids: CASSLGDGSNQPQHF. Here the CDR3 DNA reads TGTGCCAGCAGCTTAGGAGACGGGAGCAATCAGCCCCAGCATTTT.

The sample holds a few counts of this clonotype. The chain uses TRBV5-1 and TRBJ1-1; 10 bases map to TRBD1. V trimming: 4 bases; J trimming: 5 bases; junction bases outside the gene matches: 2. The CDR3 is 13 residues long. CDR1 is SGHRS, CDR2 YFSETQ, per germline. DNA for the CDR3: TGCGCCAGCAGCACGGGACAGGGGACTGAAGCTTTCTTT. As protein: CASSTGQGTEAFF.

CDR3 sequence reads: CSVEDFADRVIDTQYF. The CDR3 nucleotides read TGCAGCGTTGAAGATTTTGCGGACAGGGTAATAGATACGCAGTATTTT. V gene TRBV29-1 combines with J gene TRBJ2-3; 8 bases align to TRBD1. The CDR3 runs to 16 residues. Germline CDR1 is SQVTM and CDR2 is ANQGSEA. The J segment lost 5 bases and the V segment lost 0 bases, leaving 10 bases of the junction unmatched.

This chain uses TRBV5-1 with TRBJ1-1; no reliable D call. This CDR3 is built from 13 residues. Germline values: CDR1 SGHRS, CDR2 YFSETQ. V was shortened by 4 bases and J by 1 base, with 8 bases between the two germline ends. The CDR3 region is CASSATWNTEAFF. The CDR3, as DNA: TGCGCCAGCAGCGCCACTTGGAACACTGAAGCTTTCTTT.

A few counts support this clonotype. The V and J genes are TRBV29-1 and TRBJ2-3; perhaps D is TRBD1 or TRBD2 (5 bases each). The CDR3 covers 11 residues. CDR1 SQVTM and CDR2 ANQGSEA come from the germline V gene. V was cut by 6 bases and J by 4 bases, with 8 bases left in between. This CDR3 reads CSVGTADTQYF. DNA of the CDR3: TGCAGCGTGGGGACGGCAGATACGCAGTATTTT.

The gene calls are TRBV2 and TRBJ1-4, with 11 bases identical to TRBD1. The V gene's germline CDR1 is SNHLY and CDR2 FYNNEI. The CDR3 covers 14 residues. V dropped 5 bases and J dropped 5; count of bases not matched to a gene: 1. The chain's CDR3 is CASSWDRGNEKLFF. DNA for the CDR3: TGTGCCAGCAGTTGGGACAGGGGGAATGAAAAACTGTTTTTT.

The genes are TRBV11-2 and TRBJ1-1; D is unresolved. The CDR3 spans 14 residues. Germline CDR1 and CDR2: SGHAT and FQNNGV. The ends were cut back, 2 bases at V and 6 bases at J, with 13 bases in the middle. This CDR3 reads CASSLIKGFPEAFF. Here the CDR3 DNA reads TGTGCCAGCAGCTTAATTAAGGGCTTCCCTGAAGCTTTCTTT.